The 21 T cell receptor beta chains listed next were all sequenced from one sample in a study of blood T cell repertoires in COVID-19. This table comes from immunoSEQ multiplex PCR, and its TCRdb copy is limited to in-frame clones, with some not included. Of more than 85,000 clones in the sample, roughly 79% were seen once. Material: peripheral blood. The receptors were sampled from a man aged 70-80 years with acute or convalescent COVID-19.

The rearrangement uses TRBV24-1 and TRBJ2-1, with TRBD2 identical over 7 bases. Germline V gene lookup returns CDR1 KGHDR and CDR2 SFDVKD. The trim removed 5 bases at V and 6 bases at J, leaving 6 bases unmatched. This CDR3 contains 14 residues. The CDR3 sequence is CATSAGGSINEQFF. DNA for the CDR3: TGTGCCACCAGTGCCGGGGGGAGCATCAATGAGCAGTTCTTC.

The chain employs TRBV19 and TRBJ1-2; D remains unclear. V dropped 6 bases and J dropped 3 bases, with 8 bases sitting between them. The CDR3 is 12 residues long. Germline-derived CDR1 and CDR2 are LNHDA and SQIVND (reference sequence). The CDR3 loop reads CASRGRYYGYTF. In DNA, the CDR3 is TGTGCCAGTAGGGGCCGGTACTATGGCTACACCTTC.

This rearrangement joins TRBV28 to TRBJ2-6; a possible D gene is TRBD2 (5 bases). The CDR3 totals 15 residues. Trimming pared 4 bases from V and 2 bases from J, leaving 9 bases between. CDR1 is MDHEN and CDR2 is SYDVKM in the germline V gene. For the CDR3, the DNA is TGTGCCAGCAGTTCCGGGGAAGCTGGGGCCAACGTCCTGACTTTC. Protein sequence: CASSSGEAGANVLTF.

Written as DNA, the CDR3 is TGTGCCACCTCTACAGGGGGGACTGAAAAACTGTTTTTT. Its translation is CATSTGGTEKLFF. The V and J genes are TRBV19 and TRBJ1-4; 8 bases align to TRBD1. Germline CDR1 and CDR2: LNHDA and SQIVND (reference sequence). Trimming took 10 bases from V and 7 from J; bases not matched to a gene: 8. CDR3 length: 13 amino acids.

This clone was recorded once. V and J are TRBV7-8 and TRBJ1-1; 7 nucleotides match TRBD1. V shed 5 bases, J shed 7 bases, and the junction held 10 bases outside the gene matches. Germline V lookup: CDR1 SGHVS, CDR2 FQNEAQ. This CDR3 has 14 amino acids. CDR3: CASSPGQVDYEAFF. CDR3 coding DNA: TGTGCCAGCAGCCCCGGACAGGTAGACTATGAAGCTTTCTTT.

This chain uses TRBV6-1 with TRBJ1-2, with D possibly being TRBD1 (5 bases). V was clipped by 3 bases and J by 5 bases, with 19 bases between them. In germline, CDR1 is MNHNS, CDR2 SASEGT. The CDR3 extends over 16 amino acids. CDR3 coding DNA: TGTGCCAGCAGTGATTCGGATTCAAGGGGCCTTTATGGCTACACCTTC. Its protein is CASSDSDSRGLYGYTF.

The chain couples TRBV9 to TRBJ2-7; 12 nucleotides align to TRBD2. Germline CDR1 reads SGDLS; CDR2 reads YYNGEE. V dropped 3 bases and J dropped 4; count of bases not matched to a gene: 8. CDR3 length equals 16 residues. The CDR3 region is CASSAATSGGPYEQYF. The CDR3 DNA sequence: TGTGCCAGCAGCGCTGCGACTAGCGGGGGCCCTTACGAGCAGTACTTC.

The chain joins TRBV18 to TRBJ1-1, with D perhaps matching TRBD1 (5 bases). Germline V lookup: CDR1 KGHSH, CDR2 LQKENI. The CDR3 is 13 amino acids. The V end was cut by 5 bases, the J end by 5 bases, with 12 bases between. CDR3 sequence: CASSTGVRTEAFF. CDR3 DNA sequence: TGTGCCAGCTCAACAGGAGTGAGGACTGAAGCTTTCTTT.

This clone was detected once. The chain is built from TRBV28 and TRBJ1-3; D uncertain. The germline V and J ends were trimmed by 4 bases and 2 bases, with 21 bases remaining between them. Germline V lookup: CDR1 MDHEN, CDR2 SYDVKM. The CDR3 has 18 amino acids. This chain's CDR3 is CASSSTPGNTAPGNTIYF. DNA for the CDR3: TGTGCCAGCAGTTCAACCCCGGGGAACACCGCACCTGGAAACACCATATATTTT.

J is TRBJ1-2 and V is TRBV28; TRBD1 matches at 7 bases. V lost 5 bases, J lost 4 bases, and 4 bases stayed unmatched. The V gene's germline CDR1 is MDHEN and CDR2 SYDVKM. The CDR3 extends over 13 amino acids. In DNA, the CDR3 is TGTGCCAGCAGTCCGAGACAGGGCTATGGCTACACCTTC. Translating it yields CASSPRQGYGYTF.

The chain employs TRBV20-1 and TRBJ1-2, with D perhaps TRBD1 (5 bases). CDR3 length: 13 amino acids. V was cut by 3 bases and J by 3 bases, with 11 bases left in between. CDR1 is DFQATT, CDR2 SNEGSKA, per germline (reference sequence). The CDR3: CSASRGGDYGYTF. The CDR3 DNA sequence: TGCAGTGCTAGTAGGGGAGGGGACTATGGCTACACCTTC.

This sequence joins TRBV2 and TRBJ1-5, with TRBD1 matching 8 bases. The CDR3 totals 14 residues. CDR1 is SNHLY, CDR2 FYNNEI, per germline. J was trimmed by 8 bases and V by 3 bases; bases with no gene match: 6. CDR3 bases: TGTGCCAGCAGTGATTGGCAGGGGGCGAAGCCCCAGCATTTT. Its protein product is CASSDWQGAKPQHF.

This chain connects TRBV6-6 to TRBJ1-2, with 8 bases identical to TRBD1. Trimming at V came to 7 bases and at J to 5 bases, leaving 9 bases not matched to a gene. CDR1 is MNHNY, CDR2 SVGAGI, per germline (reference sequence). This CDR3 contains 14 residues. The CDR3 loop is CASTTGTGRYGYTF. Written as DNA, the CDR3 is TGTGCCAGCACCACTGGGACAGGAAGATATGGCTACACCTTC.

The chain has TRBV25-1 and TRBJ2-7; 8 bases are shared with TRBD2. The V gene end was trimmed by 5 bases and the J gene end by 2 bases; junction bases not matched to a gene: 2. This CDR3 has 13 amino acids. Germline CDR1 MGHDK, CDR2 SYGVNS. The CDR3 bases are TGTGCCAGCAGTAGCGGGGGCCCCTACGAGCAGTACTTC. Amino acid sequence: CASSSGGPYEQYF.

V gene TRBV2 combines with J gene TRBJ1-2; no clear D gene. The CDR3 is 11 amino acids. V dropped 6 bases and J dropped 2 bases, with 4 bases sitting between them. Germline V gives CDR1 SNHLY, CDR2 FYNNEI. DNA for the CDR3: TGTGCCAGCAGACAGAACTATGGCTACACCTTC. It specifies CASRQNYGYTF.

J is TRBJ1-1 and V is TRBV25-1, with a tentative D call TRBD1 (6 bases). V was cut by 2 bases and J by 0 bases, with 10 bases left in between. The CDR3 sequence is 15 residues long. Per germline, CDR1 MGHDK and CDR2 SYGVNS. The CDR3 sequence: CASSETGHLNTEAFF. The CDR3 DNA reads TGTGCCAGCAGTGAAACGGGACACCTGAACACTGAAGCTTTCTTT.

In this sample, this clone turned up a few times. CDR3 amino acids: CASSIATGARGSPLHF. CDR3 DNA sequence: TGTGCCAGTAGTATAGCCACAGGGGCACGGGGCTCACCCCTCCACTTT. The V call is TRBV19, the J call TRBJ1-6, with 7 nucleotides matching TRBD1. The CDR3 runs 16 residues. Trimming removed 1 base from V and 10 bases from J; junction bases left unmatched: 10. In germline, CDR1 is LNHDA, CDR2 SQIVND (reference sequence).

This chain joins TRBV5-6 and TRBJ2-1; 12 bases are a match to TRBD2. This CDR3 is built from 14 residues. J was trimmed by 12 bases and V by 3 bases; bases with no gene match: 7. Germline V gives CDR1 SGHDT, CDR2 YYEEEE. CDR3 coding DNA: TGTGCCAGCAGCTCCTCCGGGACTAGCGGGCTGCAGTTCTTC. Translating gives CASSSSGTSGLQFF.

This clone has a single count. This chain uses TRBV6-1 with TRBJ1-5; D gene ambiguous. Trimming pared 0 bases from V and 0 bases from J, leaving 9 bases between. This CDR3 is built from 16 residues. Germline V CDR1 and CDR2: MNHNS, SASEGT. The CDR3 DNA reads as TGTGCCAGCAGTGAAGCTCTAGGCCCTAGCAATCAGCCCCAGCATTTT. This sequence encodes CASSEALGPSNQPQHF.

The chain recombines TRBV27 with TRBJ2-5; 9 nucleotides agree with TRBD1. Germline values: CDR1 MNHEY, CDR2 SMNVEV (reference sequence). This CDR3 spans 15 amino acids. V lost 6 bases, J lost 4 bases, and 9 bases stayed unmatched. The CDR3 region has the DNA TGTGCCAGCAGCCCCCGCTGGGGACAGGGAGAGACCCAGTACTTC. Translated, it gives CASSPRWGQGETQYF.

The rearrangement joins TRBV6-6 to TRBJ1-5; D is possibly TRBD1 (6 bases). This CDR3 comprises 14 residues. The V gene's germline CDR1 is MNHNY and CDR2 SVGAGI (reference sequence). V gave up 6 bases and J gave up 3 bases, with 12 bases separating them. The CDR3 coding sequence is TGTGCCAGCAGGGACAGTTTGACCAATCAGCCCCAGCATTTT. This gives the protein CASRDSLTNQPQHF.